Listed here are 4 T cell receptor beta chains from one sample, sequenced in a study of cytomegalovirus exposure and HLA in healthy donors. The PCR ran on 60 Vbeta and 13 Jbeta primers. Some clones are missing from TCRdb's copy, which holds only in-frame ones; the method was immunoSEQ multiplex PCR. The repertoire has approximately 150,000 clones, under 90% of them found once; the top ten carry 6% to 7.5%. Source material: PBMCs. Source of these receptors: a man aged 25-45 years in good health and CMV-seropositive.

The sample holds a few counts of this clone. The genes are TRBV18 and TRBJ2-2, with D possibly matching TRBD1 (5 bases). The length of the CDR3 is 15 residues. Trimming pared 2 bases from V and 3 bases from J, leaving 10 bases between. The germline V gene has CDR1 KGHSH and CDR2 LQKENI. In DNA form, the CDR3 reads TGTGCCAGCTCACCATCTGGGGCGGACACCGGGGAGCTGTTTTTT. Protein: CASSPSGADTGELFF.

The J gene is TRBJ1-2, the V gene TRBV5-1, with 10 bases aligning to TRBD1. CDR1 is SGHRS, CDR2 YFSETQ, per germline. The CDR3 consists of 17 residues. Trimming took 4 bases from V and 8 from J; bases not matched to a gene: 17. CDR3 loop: CASSTSRQGAISEGYTF. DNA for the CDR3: TGCGCCAGCAGCACCTCTCGACAGGGGGCGATTTCGGAGGGCTACACCTTC.

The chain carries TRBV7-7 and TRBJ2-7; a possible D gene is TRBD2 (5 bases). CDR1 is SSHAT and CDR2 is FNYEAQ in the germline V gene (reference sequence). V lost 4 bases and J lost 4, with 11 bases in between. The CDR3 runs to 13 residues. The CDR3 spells CASSSGLFYEQYF. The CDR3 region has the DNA TGTGCCAGCAGCTCGGGGTTGTTTTACGAGCAGTACTTC.

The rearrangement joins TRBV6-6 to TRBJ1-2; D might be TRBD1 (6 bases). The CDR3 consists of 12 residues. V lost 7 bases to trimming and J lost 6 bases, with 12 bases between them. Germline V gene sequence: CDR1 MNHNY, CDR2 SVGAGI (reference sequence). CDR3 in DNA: TGTGCCAGCAATCACAGGGACGATGGCTACACCTTC. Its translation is CASNHRDDGYTF.